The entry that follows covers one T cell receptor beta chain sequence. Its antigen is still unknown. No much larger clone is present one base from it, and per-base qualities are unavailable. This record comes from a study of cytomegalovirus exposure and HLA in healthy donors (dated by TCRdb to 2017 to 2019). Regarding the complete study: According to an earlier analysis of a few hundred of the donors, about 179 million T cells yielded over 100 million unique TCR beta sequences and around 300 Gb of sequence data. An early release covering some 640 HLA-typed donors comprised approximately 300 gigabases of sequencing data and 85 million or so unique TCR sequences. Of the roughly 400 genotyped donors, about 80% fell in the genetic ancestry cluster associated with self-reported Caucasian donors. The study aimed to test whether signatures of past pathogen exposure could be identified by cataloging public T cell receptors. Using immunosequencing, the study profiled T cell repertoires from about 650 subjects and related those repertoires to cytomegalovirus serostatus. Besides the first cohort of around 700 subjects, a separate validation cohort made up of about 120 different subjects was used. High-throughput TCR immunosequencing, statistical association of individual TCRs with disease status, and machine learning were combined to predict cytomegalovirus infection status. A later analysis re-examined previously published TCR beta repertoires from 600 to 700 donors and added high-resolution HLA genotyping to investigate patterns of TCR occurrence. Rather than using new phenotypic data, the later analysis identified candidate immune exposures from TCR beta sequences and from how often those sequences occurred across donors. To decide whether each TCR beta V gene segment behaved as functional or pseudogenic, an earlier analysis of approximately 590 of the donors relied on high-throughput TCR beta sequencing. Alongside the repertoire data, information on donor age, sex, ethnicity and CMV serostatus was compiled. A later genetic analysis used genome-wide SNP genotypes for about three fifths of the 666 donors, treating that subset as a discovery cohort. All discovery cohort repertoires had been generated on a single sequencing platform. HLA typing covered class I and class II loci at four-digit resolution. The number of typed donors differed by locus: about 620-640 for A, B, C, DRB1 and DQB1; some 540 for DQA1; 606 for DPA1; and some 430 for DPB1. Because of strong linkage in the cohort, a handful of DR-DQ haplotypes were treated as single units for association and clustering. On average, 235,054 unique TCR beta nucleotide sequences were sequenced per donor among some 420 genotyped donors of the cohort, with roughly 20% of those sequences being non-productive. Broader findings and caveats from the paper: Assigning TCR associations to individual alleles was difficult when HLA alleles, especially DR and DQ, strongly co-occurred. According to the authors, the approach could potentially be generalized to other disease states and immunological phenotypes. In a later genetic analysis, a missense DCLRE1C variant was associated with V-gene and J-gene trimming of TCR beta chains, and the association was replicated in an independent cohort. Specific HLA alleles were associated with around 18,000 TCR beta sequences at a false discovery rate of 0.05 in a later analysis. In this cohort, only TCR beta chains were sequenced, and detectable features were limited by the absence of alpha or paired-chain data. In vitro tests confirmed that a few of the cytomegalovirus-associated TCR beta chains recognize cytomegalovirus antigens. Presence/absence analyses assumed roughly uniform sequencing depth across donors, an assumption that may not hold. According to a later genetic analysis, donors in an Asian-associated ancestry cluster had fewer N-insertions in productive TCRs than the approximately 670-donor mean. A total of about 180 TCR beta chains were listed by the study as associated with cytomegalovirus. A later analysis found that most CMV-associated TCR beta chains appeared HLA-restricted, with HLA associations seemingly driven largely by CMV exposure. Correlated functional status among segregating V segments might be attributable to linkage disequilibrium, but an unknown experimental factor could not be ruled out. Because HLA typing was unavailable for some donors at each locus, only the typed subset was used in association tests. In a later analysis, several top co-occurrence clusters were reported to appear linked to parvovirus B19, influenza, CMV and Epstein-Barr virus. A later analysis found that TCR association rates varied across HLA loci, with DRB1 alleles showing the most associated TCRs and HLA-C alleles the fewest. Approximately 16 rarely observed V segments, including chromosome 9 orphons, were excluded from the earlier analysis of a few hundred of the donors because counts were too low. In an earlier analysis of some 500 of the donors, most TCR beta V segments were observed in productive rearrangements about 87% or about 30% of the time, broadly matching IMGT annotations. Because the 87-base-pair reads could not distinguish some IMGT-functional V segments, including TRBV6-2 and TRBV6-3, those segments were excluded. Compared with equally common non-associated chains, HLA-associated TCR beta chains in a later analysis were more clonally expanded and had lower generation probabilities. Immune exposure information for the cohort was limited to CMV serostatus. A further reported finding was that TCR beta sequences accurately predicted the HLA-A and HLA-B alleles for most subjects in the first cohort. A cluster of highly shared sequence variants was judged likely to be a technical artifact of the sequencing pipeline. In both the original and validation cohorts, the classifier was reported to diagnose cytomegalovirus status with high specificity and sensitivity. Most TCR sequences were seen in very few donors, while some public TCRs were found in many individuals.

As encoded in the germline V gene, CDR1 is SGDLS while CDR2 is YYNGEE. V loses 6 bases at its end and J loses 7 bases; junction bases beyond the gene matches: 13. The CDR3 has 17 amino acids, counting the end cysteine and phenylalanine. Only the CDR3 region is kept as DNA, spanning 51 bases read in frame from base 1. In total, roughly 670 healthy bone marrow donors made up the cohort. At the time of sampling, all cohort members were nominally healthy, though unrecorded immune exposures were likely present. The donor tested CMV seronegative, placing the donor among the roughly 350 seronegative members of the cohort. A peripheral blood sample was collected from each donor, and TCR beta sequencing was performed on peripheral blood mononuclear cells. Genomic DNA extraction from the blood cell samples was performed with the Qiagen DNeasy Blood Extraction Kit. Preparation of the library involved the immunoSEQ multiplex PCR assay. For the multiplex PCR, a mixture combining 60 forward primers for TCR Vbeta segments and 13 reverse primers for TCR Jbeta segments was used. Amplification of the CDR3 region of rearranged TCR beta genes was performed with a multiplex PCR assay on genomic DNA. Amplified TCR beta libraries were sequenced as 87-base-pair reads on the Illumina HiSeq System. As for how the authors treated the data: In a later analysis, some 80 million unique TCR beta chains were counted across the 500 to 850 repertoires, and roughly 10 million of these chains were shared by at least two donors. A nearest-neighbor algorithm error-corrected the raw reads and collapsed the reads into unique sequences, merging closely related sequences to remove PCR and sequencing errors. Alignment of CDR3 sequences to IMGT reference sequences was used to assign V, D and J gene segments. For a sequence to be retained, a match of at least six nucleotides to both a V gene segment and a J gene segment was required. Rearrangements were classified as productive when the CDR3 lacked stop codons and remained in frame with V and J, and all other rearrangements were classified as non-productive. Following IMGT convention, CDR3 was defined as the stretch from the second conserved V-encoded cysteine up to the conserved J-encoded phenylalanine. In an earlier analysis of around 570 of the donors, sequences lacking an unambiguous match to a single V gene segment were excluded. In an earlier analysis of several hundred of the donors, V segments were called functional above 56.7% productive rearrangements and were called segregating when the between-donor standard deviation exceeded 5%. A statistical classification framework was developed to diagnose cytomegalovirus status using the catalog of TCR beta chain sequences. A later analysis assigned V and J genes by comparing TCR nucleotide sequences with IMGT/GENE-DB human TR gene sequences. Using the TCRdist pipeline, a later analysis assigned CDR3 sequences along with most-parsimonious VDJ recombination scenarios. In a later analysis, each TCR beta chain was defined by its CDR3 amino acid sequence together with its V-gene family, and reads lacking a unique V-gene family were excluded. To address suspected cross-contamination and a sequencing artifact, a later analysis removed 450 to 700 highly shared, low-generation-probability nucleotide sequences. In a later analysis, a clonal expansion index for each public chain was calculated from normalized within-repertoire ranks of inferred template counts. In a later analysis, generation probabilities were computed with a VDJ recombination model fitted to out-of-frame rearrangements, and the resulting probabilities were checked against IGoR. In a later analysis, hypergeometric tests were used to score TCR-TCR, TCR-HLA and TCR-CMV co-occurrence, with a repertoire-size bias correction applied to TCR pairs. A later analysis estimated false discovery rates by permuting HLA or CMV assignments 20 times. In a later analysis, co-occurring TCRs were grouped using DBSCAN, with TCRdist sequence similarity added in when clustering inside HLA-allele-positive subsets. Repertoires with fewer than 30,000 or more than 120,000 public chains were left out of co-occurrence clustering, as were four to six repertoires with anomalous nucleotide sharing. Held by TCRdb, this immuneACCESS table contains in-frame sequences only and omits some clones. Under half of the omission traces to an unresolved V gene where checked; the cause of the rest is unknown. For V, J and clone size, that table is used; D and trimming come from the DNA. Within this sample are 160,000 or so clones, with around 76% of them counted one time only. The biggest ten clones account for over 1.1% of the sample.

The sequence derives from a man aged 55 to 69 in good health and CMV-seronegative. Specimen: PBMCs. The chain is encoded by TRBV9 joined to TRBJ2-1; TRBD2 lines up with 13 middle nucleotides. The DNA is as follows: TGTGCCAGCACCCGGACTAGCGGGAGAGGGGCGGAGAATGAGCAGTTCTTC. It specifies CASTRTSGRGAENEQFF.